This T cell receptor beta chain was profiled in a study of OX40 agonist ivuxolimab in advanced cancers. The CDR3 is made up of 12 amino acids. The germline gives CDR1 SGHAT, CDR2 FQNNGV. TCRdb keeps only in-frame clones here, not all; method: immunoSEQ multiplex PCR. The data hold about 93,000 clones, with about 90% observed a single time. Remarks on this clone: The junction does not match germline at one end; this may be a read error.

The rearrangement joins TRBV11-2 to TRBJ2-7; 9 bases agree with TRBD1. The receptor was isolated from an adult with an advanced solid tumor such as melanoma, head and neck, liver or kidney cancer. This specimen consisted of CD4+ or CD8+ T cells sorted from blood, obtained in a trial of the OX40 agonist ivuxolimab. CDR3 sequence: CASSNLPGQGFF. The CDR3 DNA reads TGTGCCAGCAGCAACCTACCGGGACAGGGCTTCTTC.